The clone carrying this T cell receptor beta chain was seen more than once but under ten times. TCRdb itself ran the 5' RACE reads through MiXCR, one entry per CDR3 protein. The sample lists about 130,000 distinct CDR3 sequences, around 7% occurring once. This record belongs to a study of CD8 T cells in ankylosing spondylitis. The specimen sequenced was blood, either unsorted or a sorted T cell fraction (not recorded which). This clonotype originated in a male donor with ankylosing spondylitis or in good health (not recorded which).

Here the CDR3 reads CASSPGTSGRETQYF. The CDR3 nucleotides read TGCGCCAGCAGTCCCGGGACTAGCGGTCGAGAGACCCAGTACTTC. The genes are TRBV5-1 and TRBJ2-5, with 11 positions matching TRBD2. V dropped 5 bases and J dropped 4; count of bases not matched to a gene: 7. From germline, CDR1 is SGHRS and CDR2 YFSETQ. This CDR3 spans 15 amino acids. The whole variable domain, remainder taken from reference TRBV5-1 and TRBJ2-5, is KAGVTQTPRYLIKTRGQQVTLSCSPISGHRSVSWYQQTPGQGLQFLFEYFSETQRNKGNFPGRFSGRQFSNSRSEMNVSTLELGDSALYLCASSPGTSGRETQYFGPGTRLLVL.